These 26 T cell receptor beta chains originate from one sample sequenced in a study of blood T cell repertoires in COVID-19. Sequencing was performed with immunoSEQ multiplex PCR; in TCRdb, only in-frame clones are kept and a portion is missing. This table has some 190,000 clones, 82% appearing once. Sequences were obtained from peripheral blood. The source is a woman aged 55-70 years with COVID-19, enrolled during active disease.

This chain uses TRBV28 with TRBJ2-5, with 7 bases lining up with TRBD2. The CDR3 has 15 residues. V lost 5 bases and J lost 2; bases outside the gene matches: 8. CDR1 and CDR2 from the germline V gene are MDHEN and SYDVKM. The CDR3 sequence is CASSTWTRKQETQYF. In DNA, the CDR3 is TGTGCCAGCAGTACCTGGACTAGAAAGCAAGAGACCCAGTACTTC.

The chain couples TRBV5-1 to TRBJ2-5; the D gene is possibly TRBD2 (5 bases). Germline V gene sequence: CDR1 SGHRS, CDR2 YFSETQ. The CDR3 runs to 16 residues. Trimming left V 0 bases short and J 5 bases short, with 17 bases between. CDR3 region: CASSLVSSFTGETQYF. The CDR3 DNA is TGCGCCAGCAGCTTGGTGTCATCGTTTACGGGGGAGACCCAGTACTTC.

This sequence joins TRBV5-6 and TRBJ2-5; D is possibly TRBD1 (5 bases). Trimming removed 4 bases at V and 1 base at J, with 11 bases between. The CDR3 extends over 14 amino acids. Germline V gene lookup returns CDR1 SGHDT and CDR2 YYEEEE. Here the CDR3 reads CASSPWTIQETQYF. In nucleotides, the CDR3 is TGTGCCAGCAGCCCATGGACAATCCAAGAGACCCAGTACTTC.

This clone was found once. The chain has TRBV11-1 and TRBJ1-4, with a weak D call TRBD1 (5 bases). The CDR3 has 15 amino acids. V was clipped by 4 bases and J by 7 bases, with 16 bases between them. CDR1 SGHAT and CDR2 FQDESV come from the germline V gene (reference sequence). The CDR3, as DNA: TGTGCCAGCAGCTCGCGAGCGGGGCTGGGTGAAAAACTGTTTTTT. It is translated as CASSSRAGLGEKLFF. The full variable domain, with the rest looked up from reference TRBV11-1 and TRBJ1-4, is EAEVAQSPRYKITEKSQAVAFWCDPISGHATLYWYRQILGQGPELLVQFQDESVVDDSQLPKDRFSAERLKGVDSTLKIQPAELGDSAMYLCASSSRAGLGEKLFFGSGTQLSVL.

V gene TRBV6-5 combines with J gene TRBJ1-1; D is undetermined. CDR1 MNHEY and CDR2 SVGAGI come from the germline V gene. The CDR3 sequence is 13 residues long. The V and J ends lost 9 bases and 0 bases respectively, with 11 bases between them. The chain's CDR3 is CASILTMNTEAFF. For the CDR3, the DNA is TGTGCCAGTATACTGACTATGAACACTGAAGCTTTCTTT.

The CDR3 loop reads CASSWTSGGPREQFF. The CDR3 DNA reads as TGCGCCAGCAGCTGGACTAGCGGGGGGCCAAGGGAGCAGTTCTTC. The genes are TRBV5-1 and TRBJ2-1, with 14 bases that match TRBD2. The CDR3 length is 15 residues. Per the germline V gene, CDR1 is SGHRS and CDR2 is YFSETQ. Trimming cost V 3 bases and J 10 bases; bases outside gene matches: 6. Full variable domain (outside the CDR3, taken from reference TRBV5-1 and TRBJ2-1): KAGVTQTPRYLIKTRGQQVTLSCSPISGHRSVSWYQQTPGQGLQFLFEYFSETQRNKGNFPGRFSGRQFSNSRSEMNVSTLELGDSALYLCASSWTSGGPREQFFGPGTRLTVL.

The rearrangement joins TRBV15 to TRBJ2-1; TRBD2 agrees at 14 bases. This CDR3 is 17 amino acids long. Per germline, CDR1 LNHNV and CDR2 YYDKDF (reference sequence). V lost 4 bases to trimming and J lost 7 bases; unmatched junction nucleotides: 9. The CDR3 sequence is CATSISLTSGGANEQFF. The CDR3, as DNA: TGTGCCACCAGCATTTCACTGACTAGCGGGGGGGCGAATGAGCAGTTCTTC.

The chain has TRBV5-4 and TRBJ1-2; 8 nucleotides align to TRBD1. The CDR3 consists of 14 residues. Germline V CDR1 and CDR2: SGHNT, YYREEE (reference sequence). With 1 base clipped from V and 6 bases from J, the junction kept 5 bases outside the gene matches. The CDR3 sequence is CASSLTGQGDGYTF. In nucleotides, the CDR3 is TGTGCCAGCAGCTTGACAGGACAGGGAGATGGCTACACCTTC. Using reference TRBV5-4 and TRBJ1-2 for the parts outside the CDR3, the full variable domain is ETGVTQSPTHLIKTRGQQVTLRCSSQSGHNTVSWYQQALGQGPQFIFQYYREEENGRGNFPPRFSGLQFPNYSSELNVNALELDDSALYLCASSLTGQGDGYTFGSGTRLTVV.

This chain links TRBV9 with TRBJ2-7; 7 nucleotides match TRBD1. CDR1 and CDR2 (germline): SGDLS, YYNGEE. V dropped 0 bases and J dropped 5; count of bases not matched to a gene: 11. The CDR3 sequence is 16 residues long. CDR3 nucleotides: TGTGCCAGCAGCGTAGCGGCGGTAACAGGGGCCCACGAGCAGTACTTC. Its protein product is CASSVAAVTGAHEQYF.

Only one count was recorded for this clone. The genes are TRBV19 and TRBJ2-3, with D possibly TRBD2 on 6 matching bases. Trimming took off 3 bases at V and 2 bases at J, with 9 bases between the two ends. Germline V gene data show CDR1 as LNHDA and CDR2 as SQIVND (reference sequence). The length of the CDR3 is 14 residues. The CDR3 here is CASSMGLITDTQYF. CDR3 DNA: TGTGCCAGTAGTATGGGACTGATCACAGATACGCAGTATTTT.

The rearrangement joins TRBV7-9 to TRBJ2-3, with D hard to call. The CDR3 totals 14 residues. The germline V gene encodes CDR1 SEHNR and CDR2 FQNEAQ (reference sequence). V gave up 1 base and J gave up 2 bases, with 7 bases separating them. The CDR3 loop reads CASSLDRATDTQYF. The CDR3 DNA sequence: TGTGCCAGCAGCTTAGACAGAGCCACAGATACGCAGTATTTT.

This chain uses TRBV28 with TRBJ1-1, with D maybe TRBD1 (5 bases). Germline V lookup: CDR1 MDHEN, CDR2 SYDVKM. The length of the CDR3 is 13 residues. V lost 7 bases and J lost 2, with 11 bases in between. In DNA form, the CDR3 reads TGTGCCAGCACCCCGACAGCCAACACTGAAGCTTTCTTT. Translated, it gives CASTPTANTEAFF.

The chain uses TRBV11-3 and TRBJ2-2; D possibly corresponds to TRBD2 (5 bases). Per the germline V gene, CDR1 is SGHNT and CDR2 is YENEEA. V was trimmed by 4 bases and J by 6 bases, leaving 9 bases between them. This CDR3 region has 13 residues. CDR3 region: CASSYHGAGELFF. The CDR3 DNA sequence: TGTGCCAGCAGCTACCACGGGGCCGGGGAGCTGTTTTTT.

CDR3 loop: CASSSNHAGSEKLFF. CDR3 coding DNA: TGTGCCAGCAGTTCGAACCACGCCGGTAGTGAAAAACTGTTTTTT. The V call is TRBV28, the J call TRBJ1-4; D ambiguous. V gave up 4 bases and J gave up 7 bases, with 16 bases separating them. The CDR3 is made up of 15 amino acids. Looked up from germline, CDR1 is MDHEN and CDR2 is SYDVKM.

The V call is TRBV19, the J call TRBJ2-7; TRBD1 matches 9 bases. The CDR3 extends over 16 amino acids. Germline V lookup: CDR1 LNHDA, CDR2 SQIVND (reference sequence). Trimming removed 4 bases from V and 1 base from J; junction bases left unmatched: 8. The CDR3 DNA reads TGTGCCAGTAGTAAAGGTCATGGGACAGGGTCCTACGAGCAGTACTTC. Translating it yields CASSKGHGTGSYEQYF.

The CDR3 loop reads CASSYRSGDSPLHF. The CDR3 DNA reads as TGTGCCAGCAGTTACCGGTCAGGCGATTCACCCCTCCACTTT. The chain is built from TRBV6-6 and TRBJ1-6, with D uncertain. V shed 2 bases and J shed 8 bases, with 10 bases lying between them. The CDR3 covers 14 residues. Germline CDR1 is MNHNY and CDR2 is SVGAGI (reference sequence).

The V call is TRBV10-3, the J call TRBJ2-1, with a weak D call TRBD1 (6 bases). Between the trimmed V and J ends, which lost 4 bases and 3 bases, there was a span of 13 bases. Germline loops: CDR1 ENHRY, CDR2 SYGVKD. The length of the CDR3 is 15 residues. Here the CDR3 reads CAISATGTVYNEQFF. CDR3 DNA: TGTGCCATCAGTGCTACAGGGACCGTCTACAATGAGCAGTTCTTC.

Comment on this clone: At the DNA level, this CDR3 is encoded by other sequences in the same sample as well. This chain joins TRBV9 and TRBJ2-1; possible D gene TRBD2, 6 bases. The CDR3 is 15 residues long. From germline, CDR1 is SGDLS and CDR2 YYNGEE. V was clipped by 2 bases and J by 2 bases, with 11 bases between them. CDR3 DNA sequence: TGTGCCAGCAGCGTTTTAACGGGAGCCTACAATGAGCAGTTCTTC. Translating gives CASSVLTGAYNEQFF.

Concerning this clone: The same CDR3 also results from other DNA sequences found in this sample. The rearrangement joins TRBV28 to TRBJ2-1, with D possibly being TRBD1 (5 bases). V was trimmed by 2 bases and J by 0 bases, leaving 8 bases between them. The CDR3 consists of 15 residues. The germline V gene encodes CDR1 MDHEN and CDR2 SYDVKM. The CDR3 sequence is CASSLTGSSYNEQFF. Here the CDR3 DNA reads TGTGCCAGCAGTTTAACAGGAAGCTCCTACAATGAGCAGTTCTTC. Combining the CDR3 with reference TRBV28 and TRBJ2-1 gives the whole variable domain DVKVTQSSRYLVKRTGEKVFLECVQDMDHENMFWYRQDPGLGLRLIYFSYDVKMKEKGDIPEGYSVSREKKERFSLILESASTNQTSMYLCASSLTGSSYNEQFFGPGTRLTVL.

The V gene is TRBV28, the J gene TRBJ2-3, with 12 bases that match TRBD2. Germline loops: CDR1 MDHEN, CDR2 SYDVKM. V trimming: 3 bases; J trimming: 4 bases; junction bases outside the gene matches: 5. This CDR3 contains 16 residues. The CDR3 protein is CASSLTSGGVSDTQYF. CDR3 coding DNA: TGTGCCAGCAGTTTGACTAGCGGGGGAGTGTCAGATACGCAGTATTTT.

This chain uses TRBV5-6 with TRBJ1-5, with D tentatively TRBD1 (5 bases). This CDR3 is built from 15 residues. Germline V CDR1 and CDR2: SGHDT, YYEEEE. V was cut by 0 bases and J by 3 bases, with 10 bases left in between. The CDR3 sequence is CASSLAGTLNQPQHF. Written as DNA, the CDR3 is TGTGCCAGCAGCTTGGCAGGGACTCTCAATCAGCCCCAGCATTTT. Looking up the rest from reference TRBV5-6 and TRBJ1-5 gives the full variable domain: DAGVTQSPTHLIKTRGQQVTLRCSPKSGHDTVSWYQQALGQGPQFIFQYYEEEERQRGNFPDRFSGHQFPNYSSELNVNALLLGDSALYLCASSLAGTLNQPQHFGDGTRLSIL.

This sequence joins TRBV18 and TRBJ1-4, with D unclear. CDR3 size: 17 residues. Per the germline V gene, CDR1 is KGHSH and CDR2 is LQKENI. V lost 2 bases to trimming and J lost 3 bases, with 16 bases between them. The chain's CDR3 is CASSPRSRSGSNEKLFF. CDR3 nucleotide sequence: TGTGCCAGCTCACCAAGGTCCAGAAGCGGGTCTAATGAAAAACTGTTTTTT. The whole variable domain, remainder taken from reference TRBV18 and TRBJ1-4, is NAGVMQNPRHLVRRRGQEARLRCSPMKGHSHVYWYRQLPEEGLKFMVYLQKENIIDESGMPKERFSAEFPKEGPSILRIQQVVRGDSAAYFCASSPRSRSGSNEKLFFGSGTQLSVL.

This chain links TRBV11-3 with TRBJ2-7; D is possibly TRBD1 (5 bases). The germline V and J ends were trimmed by 1 base and 3 bases, with 13 bases remaining between them. Per germline, CDR1 SGHNT and CDR2 YENEEA. The CDR3 extends over 15 amino acids. CDR3 in DNA: TGTGCCAGCAGCTTAGGCTCAGGGCCCCTCTACGAGCAGTACTTC. Translation gives CASSLGSGPLYEQYF.

This chain links TRBV18 with TRBJ1-1; 8 bases match TRBD1. The V segment lost 6 bases and the J segment 4 bases; nucleotides outside the gene matches: 10. The CDR3 runs to 15 residues. Germline V lookup: CDR1 KGHSH, CDR2 LQKENI. The DNA for the CDR3 is TGTGCCAGCTCGCCTATGACAGGGGAGGGCACTGAAGCTTTCTTT. It is translated as CASSPMTGEGTEAFF.

The V and J genes are TRBV12-3 or TRBV12-4 and TRBJ1-4; D gene uncertain. V lost 2 bases, J lost 8 bases, and 9 bases lay in between. CDR3 length: 13 amino acids. The CDR3 protein is CASSLSPEEKLFF. In DNA, the CDR3 is TGTGCCAGCAGTTTATCGCCGGAGGAAAAACTGTTTTTT.

The V call is TRBV27, the J call TRBJ1-3; maybe TRBD1 (6 bases). CDR1 is MNHEY, CDR2 SMNVEV, per germline (reference sequence). Trimming shortened V by 8 bases and J by 5 bases, and 7 bases separated the two germline ends. The CDR3 consists of 11 residues. The CDR3 nucleotides read TGTGCCAGCCGGGACAGAAACACCATATATTTT. Protein product: CASRDRNTIYF.